This T cell receptor beta chain is from a study of T-cell memory formation after mild COVID-19. Study overall: TCR clusters largely stayed donor specific.

With constant-segment primers, 5'RACE yielded cDNA libraries of TCR alpha and TCR beta that carried sample barcodes and UMIs. TCRdb passed the 5' RACE reads through MiXCR, listing each CDR3 protein once. Among 250,000 to 350,000 distinct CDR3 sequences listed, 15% to 20% were seen once. This clonotype turned up a few times. The antigen is not known. Germline V CDR1 and CDR2: SGHDT, YYEEEE. J lost 6 bases, V lost 2 bases, and 9 bases had no gene match. The CDR3 has 15 amino acids. The study, taken as a whole, reports: A subset of responding clones appeared in pre-infection memory, suggesting cross-reactive memory joined.

The TCR was taken from a man aged 18 to 30 who had mild COVID-19 (a few samples of this study predate the infection). Cell type and time point are not known. The source material was PBMCs or a T cell subset sorted from them (not recorded which). This chain links TRBV5-6 with TRBJ2-7; TRBD1 matches 9 bases. This chain's CDR3 is CASSLGRQGVREQYF. Written as DNA, the CDR3 is TGTGCCAGCAGCTTAGGGCGACAGGGGGTTCGCGAGCAGTACTTC.